A single sample gave rise to the 11 T cell receptor beta chains below, sequenced in a study of T cell clonality in common variable immunodeficiency. TCRdb's copy holds only in-frame clones and misses some; the assay was immunoSEQ multiplex PCR. This sample carries fewer than 70,000 clones, none of them present only once. Sequencing used peripheral blood mononuclear cells. These receptors came from a person aged 18 to 75 in good health.

This clone was detected ten times or more. The read is 3 residues too short to cover the CDR3 end, so that end is filled in from the germline J gene. The chain has TRBV5-5 and TRBJ2-3, with 8 nucleotides matching TRBD2. CDR1 is SGHKS and CDR2 is YYEKEE in the germline V gene (reference sequence). This CDR3 contains 15 residues. V lost 3 bases and J lost 3; bases outside the gene matches: 6. CDR3 sequence reads: CASSYLQRETDTQYF. Incomplete CDR3 DNA: TGTGCCAGCAGCTACCTCCAGCGGGAGACAGATACG.

This clone was counted many times. The CDR3 is cut off 3 residues early in the read; its end comes from the germline J gene. The chain has TRBV14 and TRBJ2-7; TRBD2 might be the D (6 bases). The CDR3 extends over 15 amino acids. The V end was cut by 4 bases, the J end by 0 bases, with 13 bases between. The germline gives CDR1 SGHDN, CDR2 FVKESK. CDR3 residues: CASSPGTPSSYEQYF. The covered CDR3 bases are TGTGCCAGCAGCCCCGGGACTCCGAGCTCCTACGAG.

This clone was recorded at least ten times. The CDR3 end is not reached by the read, which stops 3 residues before it; the germline J gene fills it in. The chain combines TRBV28 with TRBJ2-7; D perhaps matches TRBD2 (6 bases). The CDR3 spans 14 residues. The V gene lost 7 bases and the J gene lost 4 bases, with 17 bases spanning the gap. Germline V lookup: CDR1 MDHEN, CDR2 SYDVKM. The CDR3 bases that were read are TGTGCCAGCACCTCCTGGGGGGAGGCTTACGAG. It specifies CASTSWGEAYE. Given in full, the CDR3 is CASTSWGEAYEQYF.

This clone was observed at least ten times. The missing CDR3 end, 3 residues past where the read stops, is filled in from the germline J gene. The chain uses TRBV20-1 and TRBJ2-7, with 11 bases lining up with TRBD2. CDR1 and CDR2 (germline): DFQATT, SNEGSKA (reference sequence). CDR3 size: 15 residues. V lost 1 base, J lost 4 bases, and 6 bases stayed unmatched. The CDR3 loop is CSARGLGLAAYEQYF. The part of the CDR3 DNA that was read is TGCAGTGCTAGAGGCTTGGGACTAGCGGCATACGAG.

This clone showed up many times. The CDR3 end falls 3 residues outside the read, so it is completed with the germline J gene. V gene TRBV19 combines with J gene TRBJ2-1; 7 bases map to TRBD1. V shed 5 bases and J 4 bases; nucleotides not matched to a gene: 8. CDR3 length equals 15 residues. CDR1 is LNHDA, CDR2 SQIVND, per germline (reference sequence). The CDR3 bases that were read are TGTGCCAGTAGTGCCCCCGACAGGGTTTACAATGAG. Translation gives CASSAPDRVYNE. Given in full, the CDR3 is CASSAPDRVYNEQFF.

This clone was seen repeatedly, ten times or more. The read ends 3 residues before the CDR3 terminus; that terminus is restored from the germline J gene. The gene calls are TRBV29-1 and TRBJ2-3, with 7 bases aligning to TRBD2. The V gene end was trimmed by 1 base and the J gene end by 7 bases; junction bases not matched to a gene: 5. There are 13 residues in the CDR3. Germline assignment: CDR1 SQVTM and CDR2 ANQGSEA. CDR3 sequence reads: CSVEGGSAHTQYF. The sequenced CDR3 bases are TGCAGCGTTGAAGGCGGGAGCGCTCATACG.

Regarding this clone: The read halts 3 residues ahead of the CDR3 end, with the missing end drawn from the germline J gene. V gene TRBV5-1 combines with J gene TRBJ1-2; TRBD1 might be the D (5 bases). The CDR3 is 15 residues long. The germline V gene has CDR1 SGHRS and CDR2 YFSETQ. V was clipped by 1 base and J by 2 bases, with 12 bases between them. The CDR3 here is CASSLTPDTNYGYTF. The CDR3 bases that were read are TGCGCCAGCAGCTTGACCCCGGACACAAACTATGGC.

This clone has at least ten counts. This chain's CDR3 is CASSINPSGQPQHF. The sequenced CDR3 bases are TGTGCCAGTAGTATAAACCCCTCGGGTCAGCCC. V usage is TRBV19 and J usage is TRBJ1-5; D ambiguous. The read gets to within 3 residues of the CDR3 end, and the germline J gene fills in the rest. Trimming took off 2 bases at V and 6 bases at J, with 11 bases between the two ends. The CDR3 sequence is 14 residues long. Per the germline V gene, CDR1 is LNHDA and CDR2 is SQIVND (reference sequence).

Concerning this clone itself: The junction departs from the called germline gene at one end, perhaps through a read error. Read data end 3 residues before the CDR3 end; the end is taken from the germline J gene. The V and J genes are TRBV7-9 and TRBJ2-7; D is perhaps TRBD1 (6 bases). The CDR3 covers 13 residues. Germline V gene lookup returns CDR1 SEHNR and CDR2 FQNEAQ (reference sequence). Incomplete CDR3 DNA: TGTTCCAGCAGCTTAGAGGGGGCCTACGAG. Translating gives CSSSLEGAYE. From start to end, the CDR3 is CSSSLEGAYEQYF.

In its sample, this clone was seen many times. From the germline J gene comes the end of the CDR3, since the read stops 3 residues before it. The chain is built from TRBV28 and TRBJ2-7; 7 positions match TRBD2. CDR1 and CDR2 (germline): MDHEN, SYDVKM. The CDR3 is 15 residues long. The J segment lost 3 bases and the V segment lost 8 bases, leaving 13 bases of the junction unmatched. The CDR3: CASSLSGTKYYEQYF. CDR3 DNA (partial): TGTGCCAGCTCACTCTCCGGGACTAAATACTACGAG.

Many counts were recorded for this clone. The read comes to an end 3 residues before the CDR3 does, leaving the germline J gene to fill in the end. The V call is TRBV7-6, the J call TRBJ2-3; 10 bases fit TRBD1. The germline gives CDR1 SGHVS, CDR2 FNYEAQ. The CDR3 spans 16 residues. With 1 base clipped from V and 0 bases from J, the junction kept 1 base outside the gene matches. The CDR3 loop is CASSLGQGASTDTQYF. The covered CDR3 bases are TGTGCCAGCAGCTTAGGACAGGGGGCGAGCACAGATACG.